This is a list of T cell receptor beta chains from one sample in a study of blood T cell repertoires in COVID-19. Libraries were prepared by immunoSEQ multiplex PCR; TCRdb keeps only in-frame clonotypes and omits some of them. The sample has approximately 300,000 clones, roughly nine tenths seen once. The sequencing input was PBMCs or T cells enriched from blood (not recorded which). All receptors derive from a man in his sixties who had recovered from COVID-19. Both conserved end residues are trimmed from each CDR3. Expanded clones get a size class; other rows say once, few or many, or leave the size out.

size	V	J	CDR3
.	TRBV21-1	TRBJ2-5	ASSATGWGETQY
.	TRBV12-2	TRBJ2-2	ARRKEGGRELF
.	TRBV2	TRBJ2-7	ASSEDSYYEQY
.	TRBV19	TRBJ1-1	ASSIWRRTTEAF
.	TRBV7-2	TRBJ1-2	ASSPATGDNYGYT
.	TRBV7-7	TRBJ2-5	ASSLGTTSGSWGTQY
.	TRBV5-1	TRBJ2-5	ASSFSTGQETQY
.	TRBV5-5	TRBJ2-7	ASSTGQGNYEQY
.	TRBV5-1	TRBJ2-3	ASTPMAVTSTDTQY
once	TRBV28	TRBJ2-5	ASSPPPWSGRQETQY
.	TRBV2	TRBJ2-7	ATEADRVSYEQY
.	TRBV18	TRBJ1-2	ASSPEVEVRGSYT
.	TRBV5-1	TRBJ1-5	ASSSDRDQPQH
.	TRBV29-1	TRBJ2-5	SVRQGVETQY